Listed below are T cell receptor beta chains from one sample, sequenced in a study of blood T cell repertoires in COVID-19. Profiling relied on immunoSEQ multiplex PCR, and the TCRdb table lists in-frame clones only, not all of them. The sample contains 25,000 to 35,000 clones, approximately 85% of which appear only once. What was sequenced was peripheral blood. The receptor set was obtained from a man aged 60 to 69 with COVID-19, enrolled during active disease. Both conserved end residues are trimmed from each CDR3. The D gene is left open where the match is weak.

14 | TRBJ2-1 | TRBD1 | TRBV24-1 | ATSDYTGGVSNEQF
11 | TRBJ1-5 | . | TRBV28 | ASSWTGNQPQH
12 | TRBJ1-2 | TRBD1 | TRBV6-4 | ASSETGSYYGYT
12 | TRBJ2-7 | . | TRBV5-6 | ASSRATGSYEQY
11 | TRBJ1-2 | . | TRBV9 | ASSTRQEDGYT
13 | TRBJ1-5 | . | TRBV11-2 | ASSLEGGSNQPQH
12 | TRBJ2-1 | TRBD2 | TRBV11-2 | ASSSSGGSKEQF
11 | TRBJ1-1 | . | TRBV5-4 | ASSRDRNTEAF
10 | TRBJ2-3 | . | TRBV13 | ASRLGGDTQY
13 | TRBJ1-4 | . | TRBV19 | ASSKQGRTNEKLF